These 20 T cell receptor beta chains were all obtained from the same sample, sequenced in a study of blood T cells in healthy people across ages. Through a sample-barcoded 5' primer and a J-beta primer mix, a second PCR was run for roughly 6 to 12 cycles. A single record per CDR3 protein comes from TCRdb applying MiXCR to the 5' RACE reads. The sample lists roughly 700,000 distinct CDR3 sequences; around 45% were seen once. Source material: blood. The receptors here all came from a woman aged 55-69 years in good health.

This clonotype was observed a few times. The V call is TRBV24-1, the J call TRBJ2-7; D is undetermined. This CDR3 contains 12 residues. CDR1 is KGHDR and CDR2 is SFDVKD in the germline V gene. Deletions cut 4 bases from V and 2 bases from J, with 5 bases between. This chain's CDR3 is CATSDSTYEQYF. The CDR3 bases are TGTGCCACCAGTGACAGTACCTACGAGCAGTACTTC.

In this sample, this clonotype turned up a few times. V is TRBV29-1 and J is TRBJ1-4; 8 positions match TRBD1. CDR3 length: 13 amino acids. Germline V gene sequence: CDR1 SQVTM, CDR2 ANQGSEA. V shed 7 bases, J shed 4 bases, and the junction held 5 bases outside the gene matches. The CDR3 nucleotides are TGCAGCGCTACAGGGGGACATAATGAAAAACTGTTTTTT. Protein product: CSATGGHNEKLFF.

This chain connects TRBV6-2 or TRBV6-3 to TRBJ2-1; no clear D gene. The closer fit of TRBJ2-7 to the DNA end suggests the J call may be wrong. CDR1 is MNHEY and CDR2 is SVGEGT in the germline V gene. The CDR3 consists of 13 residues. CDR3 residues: CASSEPSYNEQYF. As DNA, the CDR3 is TGTGCCAGCAGTGAACCCTCCTACAATGAGCAGTACTTC.

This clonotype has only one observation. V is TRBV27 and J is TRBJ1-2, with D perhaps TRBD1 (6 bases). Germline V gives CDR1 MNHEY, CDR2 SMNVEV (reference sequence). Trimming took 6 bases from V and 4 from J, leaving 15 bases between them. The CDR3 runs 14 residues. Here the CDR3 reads CASSPTGAFYGYTF. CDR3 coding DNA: TGTGCCAGCAGCCCGACAGGCGCGTTCTATGGCTACACCTTC.

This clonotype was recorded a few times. The DNA for the CDR3 is TGTGCCAGCAGTCGTGACAGGGATAATTCACCCCTCCACTTT. This gives the protein CASSRDRDNSPLHF. The chain joins TRBV12-3 or TRBV12-4 to TRBJ1-6, with 7 bases lining up with TRBD1. The CDR3 has 14 amino acids. After removal of 5 bases from V and 5 bases from J, the junction contained 3 bases not matched to a gene.

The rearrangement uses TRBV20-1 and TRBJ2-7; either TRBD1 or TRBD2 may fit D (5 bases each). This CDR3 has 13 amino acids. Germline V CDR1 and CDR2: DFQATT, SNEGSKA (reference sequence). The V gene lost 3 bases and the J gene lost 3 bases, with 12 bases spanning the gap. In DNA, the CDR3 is TGCAGTGCTAGCCGGGACGGTTACTACGAGCAGTACTTC. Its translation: CSASRDGYYEQYF.

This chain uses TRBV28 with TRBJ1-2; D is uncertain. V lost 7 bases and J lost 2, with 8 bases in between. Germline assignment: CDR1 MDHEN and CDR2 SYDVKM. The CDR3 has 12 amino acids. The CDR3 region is CASTTGNYGYTF. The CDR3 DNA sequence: TGTGCCAGCACCACGGGAAACTATGGCTACACCTTC.

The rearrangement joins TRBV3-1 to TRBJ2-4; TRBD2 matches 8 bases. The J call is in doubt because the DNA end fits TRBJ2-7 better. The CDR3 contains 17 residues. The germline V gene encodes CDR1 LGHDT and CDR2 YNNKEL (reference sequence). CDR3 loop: CASSQDRGLAGHYEQYF. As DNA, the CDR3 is TGTGCCAGCAGCCAAGACCGGGGGCTAGCGGGCCACTACGAGCAGTACTTC.

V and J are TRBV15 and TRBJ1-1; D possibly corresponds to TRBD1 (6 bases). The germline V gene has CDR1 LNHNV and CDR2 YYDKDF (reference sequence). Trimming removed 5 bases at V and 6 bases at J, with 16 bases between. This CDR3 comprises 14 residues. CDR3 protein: CATSAVRQAAEAFF. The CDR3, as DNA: TGTGCCACCAGCGCGGTTCGACAGGCAGCTGAAGCTTTCTTT.

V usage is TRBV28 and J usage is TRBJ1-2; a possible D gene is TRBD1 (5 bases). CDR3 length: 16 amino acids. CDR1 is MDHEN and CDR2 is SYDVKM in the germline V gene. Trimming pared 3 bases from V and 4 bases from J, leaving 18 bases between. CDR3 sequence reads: CASSFSDSPEGYGYTF. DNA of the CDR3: TGTGCCAGCAGTTTTTCCGACAGTCCCGAGGGCTATGGCTACACCTTC.

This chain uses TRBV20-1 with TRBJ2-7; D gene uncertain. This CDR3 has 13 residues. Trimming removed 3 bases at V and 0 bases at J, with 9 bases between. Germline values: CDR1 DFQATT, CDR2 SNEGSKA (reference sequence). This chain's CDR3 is CSASPSPSYEQYF. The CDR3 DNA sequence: TGCAGTGCTAGTCCTAGTCCCTCCTACGAGCAGTACTTC.

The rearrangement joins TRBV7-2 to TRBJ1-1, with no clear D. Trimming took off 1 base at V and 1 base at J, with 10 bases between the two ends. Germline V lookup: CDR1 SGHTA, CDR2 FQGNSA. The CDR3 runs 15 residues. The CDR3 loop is CASSLGEGWNTEAFF. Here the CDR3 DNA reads TGTGCCAGCAGCTTAGGAGAAGGATGGAACACTGAAGCTTTCTTT.

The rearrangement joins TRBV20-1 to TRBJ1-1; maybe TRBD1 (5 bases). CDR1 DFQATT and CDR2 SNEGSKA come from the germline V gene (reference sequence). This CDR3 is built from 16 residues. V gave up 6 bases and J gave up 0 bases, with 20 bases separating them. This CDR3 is CSARLRNIQVNTEAFF. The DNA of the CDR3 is TGCAGTGCCAGGCTCAGAAATATACAGGTGAACACTGAAGCTTTCTTT.

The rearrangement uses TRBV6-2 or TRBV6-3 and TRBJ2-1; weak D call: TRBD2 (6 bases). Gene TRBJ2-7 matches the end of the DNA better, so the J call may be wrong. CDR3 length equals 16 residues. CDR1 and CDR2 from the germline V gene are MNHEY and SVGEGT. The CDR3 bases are TGTGCCAGCAGCCCCATAGCGGATAGCTCCTACAATGAGCAGTACTTC. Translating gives CASSPIADSSYNEQYF.

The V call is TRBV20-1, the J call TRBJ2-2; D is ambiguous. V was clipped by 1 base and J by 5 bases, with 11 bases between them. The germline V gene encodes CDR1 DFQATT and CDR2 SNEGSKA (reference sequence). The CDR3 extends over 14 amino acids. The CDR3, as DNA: TGCAGTGCTAGAGTCGGACCGCCTACCGGGGAGCTGTTTTTT. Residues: CSARVGPPTGELFF.

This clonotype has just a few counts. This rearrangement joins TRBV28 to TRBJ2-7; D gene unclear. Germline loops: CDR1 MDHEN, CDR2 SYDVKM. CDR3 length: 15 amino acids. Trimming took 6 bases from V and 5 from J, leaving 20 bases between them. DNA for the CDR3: TGTGCCAGCAGCCGAACGCGCGGTGGGGTGAACGAGCAGTACTTC. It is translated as CASSRTRGGVNEQYF.

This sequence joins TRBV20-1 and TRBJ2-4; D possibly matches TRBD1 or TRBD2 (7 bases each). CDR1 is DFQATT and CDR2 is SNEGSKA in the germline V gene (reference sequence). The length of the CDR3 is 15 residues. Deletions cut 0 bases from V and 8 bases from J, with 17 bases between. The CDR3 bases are TGCAGTGCTAGAGATTTCGGGACAGCGGGGTACATTCAGTACTTC. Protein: CSARDFGTAGYIQYF.

The CDR3 region has the DNA TGCAGTGCTAGAGGGCGTACAGTCACCGGGGAGCTGTTTTTT. Translated: CSARGRTVTGELFF. The chain uses TRBV20-1 and TRBJ2-2; D is undetermined. The CDR3 covers 14 residues. Germline V gene data show CDR1 as DFQATT and CDR2 as SNEGSKA (reference sequence). The ends were cut back, 1 base at V and 4 bases at J, with 10 bases in the middle.

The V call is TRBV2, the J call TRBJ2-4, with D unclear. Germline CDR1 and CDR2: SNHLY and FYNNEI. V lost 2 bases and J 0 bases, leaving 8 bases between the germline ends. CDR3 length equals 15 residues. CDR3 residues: CASSERMIAKNIQYF. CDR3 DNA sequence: TGTGCCAGCAGTGAAAGGATGATAGCCAAAAACATTCAGTACTTC.

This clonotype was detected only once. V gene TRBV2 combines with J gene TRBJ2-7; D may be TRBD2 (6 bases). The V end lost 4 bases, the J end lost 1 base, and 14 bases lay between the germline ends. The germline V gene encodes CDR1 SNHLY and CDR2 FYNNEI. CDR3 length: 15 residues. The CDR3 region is CASSVVERVSYEQYF. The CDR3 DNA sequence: TGTGCCAGCAGTGTAGTCGAGCGGGTATCCTACGAGCAGTACTTC.